This TCR beta chain derives from a study of blood T cell repertoires in COVID-19. V was clipped by 5 bases and J by 10 bases; unmatched bases: 11. This CDR3 comprises 15 residues. CDR1 and CDR2 (germline): MNHEY, SVGEGT. Original handling: Estimates of nucleated cell counts were drawn from the amplification of reference gene primers. TCRdb's copy holds only in-frame clones and misses some; the assay was immunoSEQ multiplex PCR. Clonal size and the V and J genes are those of that table, whereas D and trimming came from the DNA. The data contain about 52,000 clones, 82% of them singletons. The TCR sequence derives from a man older than 75 with COVID-19, enrolled during active disease. The J gene is TRBJ1-6, the V gene TRBV6-2 or TRBV6-3; 7 bases agree with TRBD1. Source material: peripheral blood. Here the CDR3 reads CASSTSDRIGSPLHF. Written as DNA, the CDR3 is TGTGCCAGCAGTACCTCGGACAGGATCGGGTCACCCCTCCACTTT.